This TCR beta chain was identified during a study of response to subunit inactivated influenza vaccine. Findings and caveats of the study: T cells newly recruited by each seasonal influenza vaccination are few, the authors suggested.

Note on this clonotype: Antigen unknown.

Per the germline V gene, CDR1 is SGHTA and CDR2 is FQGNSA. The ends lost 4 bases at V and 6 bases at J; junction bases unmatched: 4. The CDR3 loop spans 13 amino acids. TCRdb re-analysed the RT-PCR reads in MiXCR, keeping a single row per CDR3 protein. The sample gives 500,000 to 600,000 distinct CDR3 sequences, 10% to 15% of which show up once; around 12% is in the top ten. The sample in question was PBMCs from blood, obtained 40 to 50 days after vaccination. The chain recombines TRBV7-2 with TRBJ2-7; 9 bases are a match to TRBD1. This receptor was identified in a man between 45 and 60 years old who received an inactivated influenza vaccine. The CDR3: CASSWGTGLEQYF. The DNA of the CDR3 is TGTGCCAGCAGCTGGGGGACAGGGCTCGAGCAGTACTTC.